The present entry profiles one T cell receptor (beta chain) with its context. Antigen: not known. The sample is drawn from a study of T cell responses to AZD1222 COVID-19 vaccine. General study results and limits: A rise in Spike-specific TCR breadth and depth followed two AZD1222 doses.

This CDR3 comprises 14 residues. Germline CDR1 SNHLY, CDR2 FYNNEI. V was shortened by 1 base and J by 1 base, with 5 bases between the two germline ends. This table comes from immunoSEQ multiplex PCR, and its TCRdb copy is limited to in-frame clones, with some not included. The sample yields over 110,000 clones, approximately 92% seen once. The V gene is TRBV2, the J gene TRBJ2-1; D not resolved. The specimen comprised peripheral blood, sampled on day 0 of AZD1222 vaccination. The TCR comes from an adult in good health. CDR3 in DNA: TGTGCCAGCAGTGAAGGGTGGTCCTACAATGAGCAGTTCTTC. This codes for CASSEGWSYNEQFF. Variable domain in full (rest from reference TRBV2 and TRBJ2-1): EPEVTQTPSHQVTQMGQEVILRCVPISNHLYFYWYRQILGQKVEFLVSFYNNEISEKSEIFDDQFSVERPDGSNFTLKIRSTKLEDSAMYFCASSEGWSYNEQFFGPGTRLTVL.